These 16 T cell receptor beta chains were sequenced from one sample in a study of blood T cell repertoires in COVID-19. Assay used: immunoSEQ multiplex PCR; TCRdb lists only in-frame clones, some missing. The table shows hundreds of thousands of clones, with 75% to 90% occurring only once. The sequencing input was peripheral blood. The receptor set was obtained from a woman aged 25-40 years who had recovered from COVID-19.

This clone was seen once. The V gene is TRBV5-4, the J gene TRBJ2-2; 9 bases fit TRBD1. Trimming removed 4 bases from V and 0 bases from J; junction bases left unmatched: 1. CDR3 length equals 15 residues. Germline assignment: CDR1 SGHNT and CDR2 YYREEE (reference sequence). CDR3 loop: CASSRQGANTGELFF. CDR3 DNA: TGTGCCAGCAGCCGACAGGGGGCGAACACCGGGGAGCTGTTTTTT.

Worth noting for this clone: Other DNA sequences from this sample encode an identical CDR3 as well. The chain carries TRBV12-3 or TRBV12-4 and TRBJ1-4; possibly TRBD1 for D (5 bases). This CDR3 is built from 12 residues. The V end was cut by 6 bases, the J end by 8 bases, with 10 bases between. The DNA of the CDR3 is TGTGCCAGCAGCTCCACAGGAGAAAAACTGTTTTTT. This codes for CASSSTGEKLFF.

V is TRBV24-1 and J is TRBJ2-5, with D possibly being TRBD1 (6 bases). CDR1 is KGHDR and CDR2 is SFDVKD in the germline V gene. The CDR3 sequence is 16 residues long. Trimming shortened V by 4 bases and J by 4 bases, and 18 bases separated the two germline ends. The CDR3 DNA follows: TGTGCCACCAGTGACCCCGACGCTGGACAGAGAGAGACCCAGTACTTC. Amino acids: CATSDPDAGQRETQYF.

The table lists this clone with a few counts. The chain employs TRBV6-5 and TRBJ1-2; D gene ambiguous. The ends were cut back, 3 bases at V and 2 bases at J, with 7 bases in the middle. Germline values: CDR1 MNHEY, CDR2 SVGAGI. CDR3 size: 13 residues. CDR3 nucleotide sequence: TGTGCCAGCAGTTATGCGAGGAACTATGGCTACACCTTC. Its protein is CASSYARNYGYTF.

V and J are TRBV28 and TRBJ1-5, with D maybe TRBD1 (5 bases). Germline loops: CDR1 MDHEN, CDR2 SYDVKM. The length of the CDR3 is 15 residues. V shed 2 bases and J shed 2 bases, with 10 bases lying between them. CDR3 sequence (DNA): TGTGCCAGCAGTTTAGGCAGGGTAGGCAATCAGCCCCAGCATTTT. Translating it yields CASSLGRVGNQPQHF.

This rearrangement joins TRBV5-4 to TRBJ2-3, with D possibly TRBD2 on 5 matching bases. The CDR3 totals 13 residues. In germline, CDR1 is SGHNT, CDR2 YYREEE (reference sequence). CDR3 coding DNA: TGTGCATCCGGGGTCTTTAGCACAGATACGCAGTATTTT. Amino acids: CASGVFSTDTQYF.

The chain uses TRBV6-6 and TRBJ1-2, with 10 bases matching TRBD1. The V segment lost 5 bases and the J segment 5 bases; nucleotides outside the gene matches: 8. CDR1 is MNHNY, CDR2 SVGAGI, per germline (reference sequence). The CDR3 extends over 15 amino acids. The CDR3 here is CASSQGTGASYGYTF. DNA for the CDR3: TGTGCCAGCAGTCAGGGGACAGGGGCTTCGTATGGCTACACCTTC.

The chain links TRBV2 to TRBJ1-2, with no clear D. V was trimmed by 6 bases and J by 0 bases, leaving 14 bases between them. Germline V gene lookup returns CDR1 SNHLY and CDR2 FYNNEI. This CDR3 has 15 amino acids. This chain's CDR3 is CASRPPGEANYGYTF. The CDR3 DNA sequence: TGTGCCAGCAGACCCCCCGGAGAAGCTAACTATGGCTACACCTTC.

This chain joins TRBV10-3 and TRBJ2-3, with TRBD2 matching over 9 bases. CDR1 ENHRY and CDR2 SYGVKD come from the germline V gene. Trimming cost V 5 bases and J 2 bases; bases outside gene matches: 5. CDR3 length: 15 residues. The DNA for the CDR3 is TGTGCCATCAGTCAGACTAGCGGAAACACAGATACGCAGTATTTT. Amino acid sequence: CAISQTSGNTDTQYF.

The chain uses TRBV12-5 and TRBJ2-3, with D maybe TRBD1 (5 bases). In germline, CDR1 is LGHNT, CDR2 FRNRAP. The CDR3 spans 14 residues. The CDR3 here is CASTIGVDTDTQYF. The CDR3 region has the DNA TGTGCCAGCACTATAGGGGTCGATACAGATACGCAGTATTTT.

The chain recombines TRBV28 with TRBJ2-1; D perhaps matches TRBD1 (5 bases). The CDR3 extends over 15 amino acids. The V end lost 2 bases, the J end lost 4 bases, and 12 bases lay between the germline ends. Germline V gene lookup returns CDR1 MDHEN and CDR2 SYDVKM. The CDR3 sequence: CASSLPADSYNEQFF. DNA of the CDR3: TGTGCCAGCAGTTTACCAGCCGACAGTTACAATGAGCAGTTCTTC.

V usage is TRBV7-3 and J usage is TRBJ2-5; possibly TRBD2 for D (6 bases). The germline V gene encodes CDR1 SGHTA and CDR2 FQGTGA. V was pared by 6 bases and J by 7 bases, with 21 bases between. The CDR3 covers 15 residues. The CDR3 nucleotides are TGTGCCAGCAGTCAAAACCGGAGGGGAGTTGGGACCCAGTACTTC. Translating it yields CASSQNRRGVGTQYF.

This clone was recorded once. This sample also contains other DNA sequences that code for the same CDR3. This chain joins TRBV5-4 and TRBJ1-3; D remains unclear. The germline V and J ends were trimmed by 0 bases and 0 bases, with 4 bases remaining between them. The CDR3 has 14 amino acids. Germline lookup yields CDR1 SGHNT and CDR2 YYREEE (reference sequence). The CDR3 nucleotides are TGTGCCAGCAGCTTGGGCGGCTCTGGAAACACCATATATTTT. Its translation: CASSLGGSGNTIYF.

The V and J genes are TRBV4-3 and TRBJ1-1; D not resolved. CDR3 length equals 15 residues. Germline CDR1 LGHNA, CDR2 YSLEER. V was shortened by 0 bases and J by 1 base, with 9 bases between the two germline ends. CDR3 sequence (DNA): TGCGCCAGCAGCCAAGATGGTGCGGCGAACACTGAAGCTTTCTTT. This translates into CASSQDGAANTEAFF.

The chain is built from TRBV9 and TRBJ1-3, with 10 positions matching TRBD1. V gave up 4 bases and J gave up 6 bases; unmatched junction bases: 10. The CDR3 sequence is 16 residues long. Germline loops: CDR1 SGDLS, CDR2 YYNGEE. CDR3 sequence (DNA): TGTGCCAGCAGCCTTTCGGGACAGGGGCTCTCAAACACCATATATTTT. It translates to CASSLSGQGLSNTIYF.

The rearrangement uses TRBV9 and TRBJ2-1; D not resolved. The CDR3 covers 16 residues. The germline V gene encodes CDR1 SGDLS and CDR2 YYNGEE. Trimming stripped 0 bases from V and 6 bases from J, with 16 bases between. DNA for the CDR3: TGTGCCAGCAGCGTAGATACATTGGAGTTACCCAATGAGCAGTTCTTC. Its translation: CASSVDTLELPNEQFF.